This TCR beta chain was sequenced in a study of identical twins. Study-wide findings and caveats: Abundant beta clonotypes from cord blood bore fewer insertions; memory repertoires lacked this pattern. There was more out-of-frame TCR alpha sharing in monozygotic twins than models estimated. Out-of-frame alpha sequences common to twins were enriched for low generation probability.

The table lists this clonotype with a few counts. Its specificity is not known. Each CDR3 protein is one row after TCRdb ran MiXCR on the 5' RACE reads. The sample has about 1.7 million distinct CDR3 sequences; about 32% are singletons. Germline V gene sequence: CDR1 DFQATT, CDR2 SNEGSKA (reference sequence). V lost 6 bases to trimming and J lost 6 bases; unmatched junction nucleotides: 9. The CDR3 length is 14 residues. The chain has TRBV20-1 and TRBJ2-1, with TRBD2 matching over 9 bases. The TCR comes from a newborn girl in good health. What was sequenced was cord blood. The CDR3 DNA reads TGCAGTGCCGCCGCTAGCGGGATAGCCAATGAGCAGTTCTTC. It codes for CSAAASGIANEQFF.